This T cell receptor (beta chain) stems from a study of blood T cells in healthy people across ages. The study's findings and limits: The recorded TCR beta diversity per million T cells decreased in a roughly linear manner with age.

It was with a sample-barcoded 5' primer and a J-beta primer mix that a second PCR of roughly 7 to 12 cycles was run. TCRdb recomputed calls from the 5' RACE reads with MiXCR, one row per CDR3 protein. The sample lists about 1.6 million distinct CDR3 sequences; 34% were seen once. This CDR3 spans 15 amino acids. CDR1 MRHNA and CDR2 SNTAGT come from the germline V gene. V was pared by 3 bases and J by 4 bases, with 16 bases between. Donors each provided 8 to 10 milliliters of peripheral blood. The amount of total RNA extracted per sample was at least 5.5 micrograms. Notes on this clonotype: Antigen specificity is unknown.

The J gene is TRBJ2-7, the V gene TRBV6-4; D is perhaps TRBD1 (5 bases). The receptor's source is a woman aged 25 to 39 in good health. The sequenced sample consisted of blood. The CDR3 reads CASSEWTRDGYEQYF. CDR3 DNA sequence: TGTGCCAGCAGTGAATGGACAAGGGATGGATACGAGCAGTACTTC.